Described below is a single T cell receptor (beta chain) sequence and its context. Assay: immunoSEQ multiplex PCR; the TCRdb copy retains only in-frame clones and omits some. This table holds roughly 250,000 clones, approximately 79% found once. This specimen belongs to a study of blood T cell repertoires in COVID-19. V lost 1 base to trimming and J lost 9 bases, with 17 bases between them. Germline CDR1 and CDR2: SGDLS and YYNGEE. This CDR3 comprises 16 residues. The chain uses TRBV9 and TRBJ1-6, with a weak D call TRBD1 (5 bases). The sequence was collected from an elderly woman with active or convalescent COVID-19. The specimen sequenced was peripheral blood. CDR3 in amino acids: CASSVSPGEGTSPLHF. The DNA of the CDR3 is TGTGCCAGCAGCGTAAGCCCGGGGGAGGGGACTTCACCCCTCCACTTT.